This is a list of T cell receptor beta chains from one sample in a study of cytomegalovirus exposure and HLA in healthy donors. The assay was immunoSEQ multiplex PCR, and TCRdb's table has in-frame clones only and misses some. The sample yields about 160,000 clones, 77% seen once. Material for sequencing was PBMCs. The receptors were gathered from a man between 50 and 59 years old in good health and CMV-seropositive. Both conserved end residues are part of each CDR3. The D gene is left open where the match is weak. Clone size, where shown, is once, few, many, or a class for clones that have expanded.

j_call: TRBJ2-2; d_call: .; clone_size: .; v_call: TRBV11-3; cdr3_nt: TGTGCCAGCAGCGCGCTTAGTACCGGGGAGCTGTTTTTT; cdr3_aa: CASSALSTGELFF
j_call: TRBJ2-5; d_call: TRBD1; clone_size: once; v_call: TRBV30; cdr3_nt: TGTGCCTGCAGGACAGGGCGGGAGACCCAGTACTTC; cdr3_aa: CACRTGRETQYF
j_call: TRBJ2-1; d_call: .; clone_size: .; v_call: TRBV19; cdr3_nt: TGTGCCAGTAGTATTACGACTAGGAATGAGCAGTTCTTC; cdr3_aa: CASSITTRNEQFF
j_call: TRBJ1-1; d_call: .; clone_size: .; v_call: TRBV4-3; cdr3_nt: TGCGCCAGCAGCCAAGATCAATCAGTCAACACTGAAGCTTTCTTT; cdr3_aa: CASSQDQSVNTEAFF
j_call: TRBJ1-2; d_call: TRBD1; clone_size: .; v_call: TRBV7-6; cdr3_nt: TGTGCCAGCAGCACCTACACAGGGGATGGCTACACCTTC; cdr3_aa: CASSTYTGDGYTF
j_call: TRBJ2-7; d_call: .; clone_size: few; v_call: TRBV27; cdr3_nt: TGTGCCAGCAGTCTATTCCTCAGGACTCCAGCAGGCGAGCAGTACTTC; cdr3_aa: CASSLFLRTPAGEQYF
j_call: TRBJ2-7; d_call: .; clone_size: few; v_call: TRBV7-8; cdr3_nt: TGTGCCAGCAGCACAATCTCCGGAGATTTGTACTTC; cdr3_aa: CASSTISGDLYF
j_call: TRBJ2-1; d_call: TRBD2; clone_size: .; v_call: TRBV7-3; cdr3_nt: TGTGCCAGCAGCTTAGGGACTAACTACAATGAGCAGTTCTTC; cdr3_aa: CASSLGTNYNEQFF
j_call: TRBJ2-1; d_call: .; clone_size: .; v_call: TRBV2; cdr3_nt: TGTGCCAGCAGTGAACTGCCTGAGGCCTACAATGAGCAGTTCTTC; cdr3_aa: CASSELPEAYNEQFF
j_call: TRBJ2-1; d_call: TRBD1; clone_size: .; v_call: TRBV10-3; cdr3_nt: TGTGCCATCAGTGGACAGGGTTCCTACAATGAGCAGTTCTTC; cdr3_aa: CAISGQGSYNEQFF
j_call: TRBJ2-7; d_call: TRBD2; clone_size: .; v_call: TRBV30; cdr3_nt: TGTGCCTGGAAAACTAGCGGGGGGGCGGCTCACGAGCAGTACTTC; cdr3_aa: CAWKTSGGAAHEQYF
j_call: TRBJ2-7; d_call: .; clone_size: .; v_call: TRBV27; cdr3_nt: TGTGCCAGCAGTTTAATATCCAGCGGACCCTACGAGCAGTACTTC; cdr3_aa: CASSLISSGPYEQYF
j_call: TRBJ2-1; d_call: TRBD1; clone_size: .; v_call: TRBV27; cdr3_nt: TGTGCCAGCAGTTCCTCTCCGGGACAGGAAGACTACAATGAGCAGTTCTTC; cdr3_aa: CASSSSPGQEDYNEQFF
j_call: TRBJ1-6; d_call: TRBD1; clone_size: few; v_call: TRBV2; cdr3_nt: TGTGCCAGCAGCCTACGGACAGGGGCTCATTCGGGTTCACCCCTCCACTTT; cdr3_aa: CASSLRTGAHSGSPLHF
j_call: TRBJ2-7; d_call: TRBD2; clone_size: .; v_call: TRBV6-5; cdr3_nt: TGTGCCAGCAGCCCGAGCGGGGACGAGCAGTACTTC; cdr3_aa: CASSPSGDEQYF
j_call: TRBJ1-1; d_call: TRBD1; clone_size: .; v_call: TRBV29-1; cdr3_nt: TGCAGCGTTGAAGTCGCCAGGGGGCGCCCAGCTTTCTTT; cdr3_aa: CSVEVARGRPAFF
j_call: TRBJ1-2; d_call: .; clone_size: .; v_call: TRBV11-2; cdr3_nt: TGTGCCAGCAGCCCAATCGCAGGGGCGAGGACCTATGGCTACACCTTC; cdr3_aa: CASSPIAGARTYGYTF
j_call: TRBJ2-3; d_call: .; clone_size: few; v_call: TRBV19; cdr3_nt: TGTGCCAGTAGTAGAGACCCCAGGGCCGGCACAGATACGCAGTATTTT; cdr3_aa: CASSRDPRAGTDTQYF
j_call: TRBJ1-4; d_call: TRBD1; clone_size: .; v_call: TRBV5-1; cdr3_nt: TGCGCCAGCAGTCCGACAGGGAATATTGAAAAACTGTTTTTT; cdr3_aa: CASSPTGNIEKLFF
j_call: TRBJ2-2; d_call: .; clone_size: .; v_call: TRBV10-1; cdr3_nt: TGCGCCACGACTGGGTACACCGGGGAGCTGTTTTTT; cdr3_aa: CATTGYTGELFF
j_call: TRBJ1-2; d_call: .; clone_size: .; v_call: TRBV6-5; cdr3_nt: TGTGCCAGCAGTTCATGGACGGAGGATGGCTACACCTTC; cdr3_aa: CASSSWTEDGYTF
j_call: TRBJ1-1; d_call: .; clone_size: once; v_call: TRBV7-9; cdr3_nt: TGTGCCAGCAGCTTAGTAAGACACGACACTGAAGCTTTCTTT; cdr3_aa: CASSLVRHDTEAFF
j_call: TRBJ2-7; d_call: TRBD1; clone_size: .; v_call: TRBV7-2; cdr3_nt: TGTGCCAGCAGACAAGAGGACAGGGTCGAGCAGTACTTC; cdr3_aa: CASRQEDRVEQYF
j_call: TRBJ2-7; d_call: .; clone_size: .; v_call: TRBV10-2; cdr3_nt: TGCGCCACCACTACAGGCTCCTACGAGCAGTACTTC; cdr3_aa: CATTTGSYEQYF
j_call: TRBJ2-5; d_call: .; clone_size: few; v_call: TRBV4-3; cdr3_nt: TGCGCCAGCAGCCAAGAGGACAGCGTTTGGGAGACCCAGTACTTC; cdr3_aa: CASSQEDSVWETQYF
j_call: TRBJ1-6; d_call: .; clone_size: .; v_call: TRBV14; cdr3_nt: TGTGCCAGCAGCCAAGAGGGACGGGGGTATAATTCACCCCTCCACTTT; cdr3_aa: CASSQEGRGYNSPLHF
j_call: TRBJ2-3; d_call: .; clone_size: .; v_call: TRBV4-1; cdr3_nt: TGCGCCAGCAGTCTAAACAGCCAGGGGCGCGGGGGAACAGATACGCAGTATTTT; cdr3_aa: CASSLNSQGRGGTDTQYF